This TCR beta chain derives from a study of blood T cell repertoires in COVID-19. Sequencing was performed with immunoSEQ multiplex PCR; in TCRdb, only in-frame clones are kept and a portion is missing. The data hold hundreds of thousands of clones, with approximately 90% observed a single time. Germline assignment: CDR1 MNHEY and CDR2 SVGAGI. V shed 2 bases and J shed 8 bases, with 13 bases lying between them. This CDR3 has 15 residues. The chain couples TRBV6-5 to TRBJ1-6, with D uncertain. The source of this sequence is a woman aged 18-35 years with acute or convalescent COVID-19. The sequencing input was peripheral blood. The CDR3 spells CASSYGEVVYSPLHF. The CDR3 DNA sequence: TGTGCCAGCAGTTACGGGGAGGTAGTTTATTCACCCCTCCACTTT.